This T cell receptor beta chain originates from a study of OX40 agonist ivuxolimab in advanced cancers. The length of the CDR3 is 14 residues. Germline CDR1 and CDR2: SGDLS and YYNGEE. With V trimmed by 4 bases and J by 6 bases, 8 bases remained unmatched. The repertoire was sequenced with immunoSEQ multiplex PCR; TCRdb's copy has only in-frame clones and lacks some. The sample records roughly 27,000 clones, about 85% being singletons. This receptor was obtained from an adult with an advanced solid tumor such as melanoma, head and neck, liver or kidney cancer. Sequenced here: CD4+ or CD8+ T cells sorted from blood, sampled in a trial of the OX40 agonist ivuxolimab. The rearrangement uses TRBV9 and TRBJ2-7; 9 bases are shared with TRBD1. The CDR3 nucleotides read TGTGCCAGCAGCTTGGGACAGGGAGGAGTCGAGCAGTACTTC. Translating gives CASSLGQGGVEQYF.